Shown below are 30 T cell receptor beta chains from a single sample sequenced in a study of identical twins. One entry per CDR3 protein, called by TCRdb with MiXCR from the 5' RACE reads. The sample shows 350,000 or so distinct CDR3 sequences, approximately 13% of them seen only once. The same sample was also studied in work on yellow fever vaccine responses in identical twins.

The material sequenced was CD8+ T cells sorted from blood. These receptors were collected from a young woman in good health.

This clonotype appeared many times. The chain uses TRBV12-3 or TRBV12-4 and TRBJ1-4, with a possible D match to TRBD1 (5 bases). Trimming cost V 5 bases and J 4 bases, with 17 bases left between them. The CDR3 length is 16 residues. The CDR3 loop is CASSPISGELNEKLFF. CDR3 DNA: TGTGCCAGCAGTCCTATCTCGGGGGAACTTAATGAAAAACTGTTTTTT.

This chain links TRBV5-1 with TRBJ1-1; D is uncertain. Germline V gives CDR1 SGHRS, CDR2 YFSETQ. The CDR3 has 14 residues. With 1 base removed from V and 1 base from J, the gap between germline ends came to 8 bases. The CDR3 sequence is CASSLTQQNTEAFF. As DNA, the CDR3 is TGCGCCAGCAGCTTGACCCAGCAGAACACTGAAGCTTTCTTT.

The rearrangement uses TRBV6-2 or TRBV6-3 and TRBJ2-7, with 12 bases lining up with TRBD2. The trim removed 5 bases at V and 6 bases at J, leaving 8 bases unmatched. Germline V lookup: CDR1 MNHEY, CDR2 SVGEGT. CDR3 size: 15 residues. The CDR3 DNA follows: TGTGCCAGCAGTACCCTAGCGGGAGGGCCGGGCGAGCAGTACTTC. This translates into CASSTLAGGPGEQYF.

This chain uses TRBV4-1 with TRBJ2-1; D is possibly TRBD2 (5 bases). The CDR3 totals 13 residues. Trimming cost V 0 bases and J 10 bases, with 10 bases left between them. The germline gives CDR1 MGHRA, CDR2 YSYEKL. In DNA, the CDR3 is TGCGCCAGCAGCCAAGATAGACTACGGGAGCAGTTCTTC. Amino acids: CASSQDRLREQFF.

This clonotype was seen more than once but under ten times. The chain links TRBV9 to TRBJ2-7, with 14 nucleotides matching TRBD2. Unmatched junction bases numbered 7, after V lost 0 bases and J lost 5 bases. Germline CDR1 reads SGDLS; CDR2 reads YYNGEE. The CDR3 length is 17 residues. The CDR3 loop is CASSVEGLAGVNDEQYF. CDR3 DNA: TGTGCCAGCAGCGTAGAGGGACTAGCGGGAGTTAACGACGAGCAGTACTTC.

This clonotype was recorded a few times. The chain uses TRBV12-3 or TRBV12-4 and TRBJ2-7; 8 positions match TRBD1. The CDR3 is made up of 13 amino acids. J was trimmed by 5 bases and V by 6 bases; bases with no gene match: 6. The DNA for the CDR3 is TGTGCCAGCAGCTGGACAGGGCTCAACGAGCAGTACTTC. It specifies CASSWTGLNEQYF.

In DNA, the CDR3 is TGTGCCAGCAGCCAAATCTCGGGAGCCAGCACAGATACGCAGTATTTT. Its translation: CASSQISGASTDTQYF. V usage is TRBV14 and J usage is TRBJ2-3; D is perhaps TRBD2 (6 bases). CDR3 size: 16 residues. The V end was cut by 2 bases, the J end by 0 bases, with 12 bases between. Germline V gene sequence: CDR1 SGHDN, CDR2 FVKESK.

This clonotype has a handful of counts. The J gene is TRBJ2-7, the V gene TRBV3-1; D uncertain. Germline V lookup: CDR1 LGHDT, CDR2 YNNKEL (reference sequence). The V end lost 1 base, the J end lost 2 bases, and 9 bases lay between the germline ends. The length of the CDR3 is 14 residues. The CDR3 region is CASSQVSYTYEQYF. CDR3 bases: TGTGCCAGCAGCCAAGTTTCGTATACCTACGAGCAGTACTTC.

This clonotype was recorded a few times. This chain uses TRBV27 with TRBJ2-2, with 13 bases lining up with TRBD2. V shed 3 bases, J shed 0 bases, and the junction held 4 bases outside the gene matches. This CDR3 region has 18 residues. Germline CDR1 is MNHEY and CDR2 is SMNVEV (reference sequence). The CDR3 spells CASSFLTSGGPNTGELFF. The CDR3, as DNA: TGTGCCAGCAGTTTCCTGACTAGCGGGGGGCCGAACACCGGGGAGCTGTTTTTT.

The V and J genes are TRBV6-5 and TRBJ2-1; D is undetermined. V was shortened by 5 bases and J by 4 bases, with 24 bases between the two germline ends. In germline, CDR1 is MNHEY, CDR2 SVGAGI. The CDR3 is made up of 18 amino acids. CDR3 region: CASSTSEPMQSRYNEQFF. As DNA, the CDR3 is TGTGCCAGCAGTACATCGGAACCAATGCAATCGAGGTACAATGAGCAGTTCTTC.

This clonotype was detected ten times or more. The chain couples TRBV29-1 to TRBJ2-6; D gene ambiguous. CDR1 is SQVTM and CDR2 is ANQGSEA in the germline V gene. Trimming took off 7 bases at V and 0 bases at J, with 13 bases between the two ends. The CDR3 totals 15 residues. CDR3 sequence (DNA): TGCAGCGCCGAAAGACGGATCTCTGGGGCCAACGTCCTGACTTTC. Translation: CSAERRISGANVLTF. The full variable domain, completed using reference TRBV29-1 and TRBJ2-6, is SAVISQKPSRDICQRGTSLTIQCQVDSQVTMMFWYRQQPGQSLTLIATANQGSEATYESGFVIDKFPISRPNLTFSTLTVSNMSPEDSSIYLCSAERRISGANVLTFGAGSRLTVL.

This clonotype was seen only a few times. The V gene is TRBV2, the J gene TRBJ1-4; 9 nucleotides align to TRBD1. Unmatched junction bases numbered 2, after V lost 4 bases and J lost 2 bases. This CDR3 region has 15 residues. CDR1 SNHLY and CDR2 FYNNEI come from the germline V gene. This CDR3 is CASSVQGATNEKLFF. The CDR3, as DNA: TGTGCCAGCAGTGTACAGGGGGCGACTAATGAAAAACTGTTTTTT.

The gene calls are TRBV20-1 and TRBJ2-2; no reliable D call. This CDR3 has 16 amino acids. Germline assignment: CDR1 DFQATT and CDR2 SNEGSKA (reference sequence). V shed 0 bases and J shed 2 bases, with 13 bases lying between them. CDR3 amino acids: CSARDLHSPNTGELFF. As DNA, the CDR3 is TGCAGTGCTAGAGATCTGCATAGTCCTAACACCGGGGAGCTGTTTTTT.

In this sample, this clonotype turned up a few times. The chain links TRBV27 to TRBJ1-2, with 8 bases fitting TRBD1. After removal of 10 bases from V and 2 bases from J, the junction contained 3 bases not matched to a gene. This CDR3 comprises 12 residues. Germline loops: CDR1 MNHEY, CDR2 SMNVEV (reference sequence). In DNA form, the CDR3 reads TGTGCCACCGGACAGGGCAACTATGGCTACACCTTC. Translating it yields CATGQGNYGYTF.

This clonotype showed up many times. The V gene is TRBV4-1, the J gene TRBJ2-3; D is perhaps TRBD2 (6 bases). The CDR3 consists of 17 residues. Germline-derived CDR1 and CDR2 are MGHRA and YSYEKL. V lost 4 bases and J 2 bases, leaving 19 bases between the germline ends. The CDR3 reads CASSPKWTGTSTDTQYF. The CDR3 DNA reads as TGCGCCAGCAGCCCCAAATGGACCGGGACTTCCACAGATACGCAGTATTTT.

This clonotype was counted between two and nine times. The chain uses TRBV19 and TRBJ2-5; 7 bases are a match to TRBD1. V was pared by 10 bases and J by 3 bases, with 8 bases of the junction left unmatched. The CDR3 consists of 13 residues. Germline V gives CDR1 LNHDA, CDR2 SQIVND (reference sequence). CDR3 coding DNA: TGTGCCACCGGGACAGTAATTGAAGAGACCCAGTACTTC. It codes for CATGTVIEETQYF. The variable domain in full, completed from reference TRBV19 and TRBJ2-5, reads DGGITQSPKYLFRKEGQNVTLSCEQNLNHDAMYWYRQDPGQGLRLIYYSQIVNDFQKGDIAEGYSVSREKKESFPLTVTSAQKNPTAFYLCATGTVIEETQYFGPGTRLLVL.

This clonotype was found many times. The J gene is TRBJ2-7, the V gene TRBV4-1; D not resolved. The CDR3 sequence is 14 residues long. Germline V gene sequence: CDR1 MGHRA, CDR2 YSYEKL. The V end lost 3 bases, the J end lost 4 bases, and 13 bases lay between the germline ends. This CDR3 reads CASSQLPGRYEQYV. In DNA form, the CDR3 reads TGCGCCAGCAGCCAGCTTCCAGGAAGATACGAGCAGTACGTC.

V and J are TRBV6-5 and TRBJ2-7, with 8 bases identical to TRBD1. Germline V gene lookup returns CDR1 MNHEY and CDR2 SVGAGI. This CDR3 spans 16 amino acids. With V trimmed by 2 bases and J by 4 bases, 10 bases remained unmatched. The CDR3 protein is CASSYVSQGASYEQYF. The DNA of the CDR3 is TGTGCCAGCAGTTACGTCTCCCAGGGGGCTAGTTACGAGCAGTACTTC.

This clonotype was seen more than once but under ten times. The chain has TRBV24-1 and TRBJ2-1, with 12 bases aligning to TRBD2. The V and J ends lost 4 bases and 4 bases, in that order; junction bases with no gene match: 10. CDR1 and CDR2 from the germline V gene are KGHDR and SFDVKD. The CDR3 totals 18 residues. The CDR3 coding sequence is TGTGCCACCAGTGACCCCGCTTTCGGGACTAGCGGGTACAATGAGCAGTTCTTC. This translates into CATSDPAFGTSGYNEQFF.

V gene TRBV24-1 combines with J gene TRBJ2-1; 9 bases map to TRBD2. CDR1 and CDR2 (germline): KGHDR, SFDVKD. Trimming took 4 bases from V and 3 from J; bases not matched to a gene: 6. The CDR3 contains 16 residues. The DNA for the CDR3 is TGTGCCACCAGTGACCCGACTAGCGGAGTCTACAATGAGCAGTTCTTC. Translating it yields CATSDPTSGVYNEQFF.

This clonotype appeared a few times. DNA for the CDR3: TGTGCCAGCCGGACAGGGCCGGACACAGATACGCAGTATTTT. This sequence encodes CASRTGPDTDTQYF. This chain uses TRBV28 with TRBJ2-3; 8 nucleotides align to TRBD1. Germline CDR1 MDHEN, CDR2 SYDVKM. This CDR3 comprises 14 residues. V lost 8 bases, J lost 2 bases, and 6 bases stayed unmatched.

To note about this clonotype: A read error may produce the germline difference seen at one junction end. The rearrangement links TRBV11-2 to TRBJ2-5; D gene ambiguous. CDR1 is SGHAT, CDR2 FQNNGV, per germline. The CDR3 has 17 residues. The CDR3 DNA reads as TGTGCCAGCAGCTTAGGCCCATCGTTCTGGCCCCAAGAGAACCAGTACTTC. Translation gives CASSLGPSFWPQENQYF.

The chain joins TRBV13 to TRBJ2-3; weak D call: TRBD1 (6 bases). Trimming took off 5 bases at V and 0 bases at J, with 15 bases between the two ends. Germline CDR1 PRHDT, CDR2 FYEKMQ (reference sequence). The CDR3 consists of 16 residues. CDR3 sequence: CASSLFQGLSTDTQYF. The CDR3 coding sequence is TGTGCCAGCAGCCTGTTCCAGGGGTTGAGCACAGATACGCAGTATTTT.

In this sample, this clonotype turned up a few times. The chain employs TRBV9 and TRBJ2-7, with 9 nucleotides matching TRBD2. The CDR3 covers 14 residues. V shed 0 bases, J shed 3 bases, and the junction held 1 base outside the gene matches. The germline V gene encodes CDR1 SGDLS and CDR2 YYNGEE. CDR3 in DNA: TGTGCCAGCAGCGTAGATAGCGGGGGCTACGAGCAGTACTTC. It encodes CASSVDSGGYEQYF.

This clonotype was counted only a few times. The rearrangement links TRBV3-1 to TRBJ2-5; 10 bases are shared with TRBD2. CDR1 is LGHDT and CDR2 is YNNKEL in the germline V gene (reference sequence). Trimming cost V 0 bases and J 1 base; bases outside gene matches: 2. The CDR3 has 16 residues. The CDR3 sequence: CASSQDRLAGQETQYF. CDR3 DNA: TGTGCCAGCAGCCAAGACCGACTAGCGGGCCAAGAGACCCAGTACTTC.

This clonotype has more than one count but fewer than ten. The gene calls are TRBV7-2 and TRBJ2-5, with D perhaps matching TRBD1 (6 bases). Germline V gene sequence: CDR1 SGHTA, CDR2 FQGNSA. V was cut by 1 base and J by 0 bases, with 21 bases left in between. The CDR3 has 19 amino acids. The CDR3 nucleotides are TGTGCCAGCAGCTTAGGCTCTCTCCGGGACACCTTGAACCAAGAGACCCAGTACTTC. It encodes CASSLGSLRDTLNQETQYF.

This clonotype was counted between two and nine times. The chain joins TRBV28 to TRBJ2-3; 8 positions agree with TRBD1. The CDR3 totals 16 residues. Germline-derived CDR1 and CDR2 are MDHEN and SYDVKM. The V and J ends lost 3 bases and 4 bases, in that order; junction bases with no gene match: 9. CDR3 bases: TGTGCCAGCAGTTTTCCCGGGACAGGCGGCTCAGATACGCAGTATTTT. Its translation is CASSFPGTGGSDTQYF.

V is TRBV5-6 and J is TRBJ2-5, with 8 bases that match TRBD1. CDR3 length equals 14 residues. Germline V gives CDR1 SGHDT, CDR2 YYEEEE. V gave up 4 bases and J gave up 5 bases; unmatched junction bases: 7. CDR3 bases: TGTGCCAGCAGCCACGGACAGGGTCTGGAGACCCAGTACTTC. Its translation is CASSHGQGLETQYF. The full variable domain, in which reference TRBV5-6 and TRBJ2-5 provide the parts outside the CDR3, is DAGVTQSPTHLIKTRGQQVTLRCSPKSGHDTVSWYQQALGQGPQFIFQYYEEEERQRGNFPDRFSGHQFPNYSSELNVNALLLGDSALYLCASSHGQGLETQYFGPGTRLLVL.

This clonotype was seen more than once but under ten times. The J gene is TRBJ2-3, the V gene TRBV4-1; D remains ambiguous. Germline assignment: CDR1 MGHRA and CDR2 YSYEKL. The CDR3 loop spans 16 amino acids. V lost 4 bases, J lost 0 bases, and 14 bases lay in between. CDR3 sequence: CASSLPKDTSTDTQYF. DNA of the CDR3: TGCGCCAGCAGCCTACCCAAGGATACGAGCACAGATACGCAGTATTTT.

This chain uses TRBV20-1 with TRBJ2-5, with 9 positions matching TRBD2. Trimming cost V 1 base and J 0 bases; bases outside gene matches: 9. Germline values: CDR1 DFQATT, CDR2 SNEGSKA (reference sequence). The CDR3 covers 17 residues. CDR3 coding DNA: TGCAGTGCTAGAGTGCCAAGCGGGGGGCCTTACCAAGAGACCCAGTACTTC. Protein sequence: CSARVPSGGPYQETQYF.